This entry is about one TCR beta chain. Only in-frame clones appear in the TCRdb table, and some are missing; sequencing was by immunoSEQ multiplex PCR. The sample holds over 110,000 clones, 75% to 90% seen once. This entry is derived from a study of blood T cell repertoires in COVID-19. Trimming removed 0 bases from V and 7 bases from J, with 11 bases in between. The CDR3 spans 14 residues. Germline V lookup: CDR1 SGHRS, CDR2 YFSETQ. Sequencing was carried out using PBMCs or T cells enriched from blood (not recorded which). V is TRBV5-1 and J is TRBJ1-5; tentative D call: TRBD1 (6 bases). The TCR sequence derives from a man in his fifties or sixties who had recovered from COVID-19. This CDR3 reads CASSLAGGQQPQHF. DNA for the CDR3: TGCGCCAGCAGCTTGGCGGGGGGCCAGCAGCCCCAGCATTTT.